The rows below give T cell receptor beta chains drawn from one sample of a study of radiation and T cells in renal cell carcinoma. TCRdb's table, derived via immunoSEQ multiplex PCR, lists solely in-frame clones and lacks some. The sample carries over 85,000 clones, about four fifths recorded once. The specimen was blood, collected from a patient whose treatment included radiotherapy and nephrectomy. These receptors all stem from a man in his fifties or sixties with renal cell carcinoma. Both conserved end residues are trimmed from each CDR3. A D gene is named only where the DNA matches it firmly. Clone size is given for some rows only: seen once, a few or many times, or a class if the clone is expanded.

clone size	V gene	D gene	J gene	CDR3 protein
-	TRBV7-9	-	TRBJ2-7	ASSPELAGRWFRGEQY
-	TRBV4-1	-	TRBJ2-3	ASSRTGQGTDTQY
-	TRBV6-6	-	TRBJ2-1	ASSYSLVITGLQF
few	TRBV11-3	TRBD1	TRBJ1-1	ASSSRGLNTEAF
once	TRBV19	TRBD2	TRBJ2-1	ASSMILAGSRNNEQF
-	TRBV27	-	TRBJ1-1	ASSLAGNTEAF
-	TRBV27	-	TRBJ1-1	ASSLSAGTEAF
-	TRBV7-9	-	TRBJ1-1	ASSSPYQAAGTEAF
-	TRBV7-9	-	TRBJ2-5	ASSPLKRGGQETQY
-	TRBV27	TRBD1	TRBJ2-7	ASGTGGYEQY
-	TRBV6-6	TRBD1	TRBJ2-7	ASSPPRDRANYEQY
-	TRBV5-1	-	TRBJ2-5	ASSLQGVQETQY
-	TRBV5-1	TRBD2	TRBJ2-2	ASSQVAGANTGELF
-	TRBV18	-	TRBJ2-3	ASSPETGVRY
once	TRBV15	-	TRBJ2-1	ATSRDLVQGYEQF
-	TRBV10-3	-	TRBJ2-5	AIGAGSQETQY
-	TRBV10-1	-	TRBJ1-1	ASSESTPIWGTEAF
-	TRBV28	-	TRBJ1-5	ASIEQPSNQPQH
-	TRBV15	TRBD2	TRBJ2-5	ATSRDRGRLPLAGQETQY
-	TRBV19	-	TRBJ1-5	ASNDQPQH
-	TRBV10-2	TRBD2	TRBJ2-5	ASRDGLTGGGQETQY
-	TRBV5-1	-	TRBJ2-2	ASSLGAVGNTGELF
-	TRBV18	-	TRBJ2-7	ASSPGRGAYEQY
-	TRBV5-4	TRBD1	TRBJ1-1	ASSWGGTGRTEAF
-	TRBV2	-	TRBJ2-5	ASSESNWLGMETQY
-	TRBV2	TRBD1	TRBJ2-7	ASNGQGTPYEQY
-	TRBV29-1	-	TRBJ2-7	SVASPSEGSYEQY
-	TRBV7-9	-	TRBJ2-1	ASSSSPTGTLSSYNEQF
-	TRBV6-5	TRBD1	TRBJ2-2	ASSPPRGHTGELF
many	TRBV28	TRBD2	TRBJ2-7	AGRTSGRHEQY
few	TRBV5-1	-	TRBJ1-1	ASSREGGEAF
-	TRBV21-1	-	TRBJ2-7	ASGPGRGGEQY
-	TRBV4-1	-	TRBJ2-1	ASSQDREIVEQF
-	TRBV2	-	TRBJ1-5	ASSEEGSGQPQH
-	TRBV7-9	TRBD1	TRBJ2-1	ASSPWGDREFNEQF
once	TRBV9	TRBD1	TRBJ1-3	ASSPGGSASGNTIY
-	TRBV6-1	-	TRBJ2-7	ASSEESSHASYEQY
-	TRBV7-2	-	TRBJ1-1	ASSLMGGQAF
-	TRBV7-2	-	TRBJ2-7	ASSLFLGLGSYEQY
-	TRBV30	-	TRBJ2-1	AWSVSGVMKF
-	TRBV27	-	TRBJ1-3	ASSFRNGNTIY
-	TRBV28	-	TRBJ2-3	ASSPLGSWGPSTSTDTQY
-	TRBV7-9	TRBD2	TRBJ2-2	ASSLVTGTSVPGELF